The clone carrying this T cell receptor beta chain was observed at least ten times. Its target is unknown. Researchers amplified the TCR beta CDR3 regions from RNA transcripts. HTBI primers were employed in a first-round RT-PCR of the TCR CDR3. TCRdb passed the multiplex PCR reads through MiXCR, listing each CDR3 protein once. The sample shows around 690,000 distinct CDR3 sequences, less than 25% of them seen only once. This sample is part of a study of T cells in Graves' hyperthyroidism and ophthalmopathy. Whole-study findings and limits: From stable hyperthyroidism, ophthalmopathy was separated by a 13 V-J model.

Individuals with ophthalmopathy presented a Clinical Activity Score of at least 3, a NOSPECS grade of at least 4 and a duration under 3 months. Patients having uncontrolled infection, another autoimmune disease, pregnancy or lactation were not included. Sequencing was performed on blood. The sequence derives from a young man with Graves' ophthalmopathy.

For the CDR3, the DNA is TGTGCCAGCAGCTTTGGAATTGGAGCGGCCGGCTACAATGAGCAGTTCTTC. Translated, it gives CASSFGIGAAGYNEQFF. This chain links TRBV7-9 with TRBJ2-1, with D possibly matching TRBD2 (5 bases). The V and J ends lost 3 bases and 3 bases respectively, with 18 bases between them. The CDR3 spans 17 residues. CDR1 is SEHNR and CDR2 is FQNEAQ in the germline V gene (reference sequence).